The 21 T cell receptor beta chains presented below share a single source sample, sequenced in a study of blood T cell repertoires in COVID-19. Measured with immunoSEQ multiplex PCR; TCRdb has only the in-frame clones, and not every one. The table includes some 370,000 clones, around 83% detected once. The sequenced sample consisted of PBMCs or T cells enriched from blood (not recorded which). These receptors originate from a woman aged 45-60 years who had recovered from COVID-19.

V gene TRBV4-2 combines with J gene TRBJ2-5; 15 bases align to TRBD2. V was clipped by 2 bases and J by 7 bases; unmatched bases: 5. Per germline, CDR1 LGHNA and CDR2 YNFKEQ. The CDR3 covers 16 residues. The CDR3 sequence: CASSQTGLAGGGTQYF. CDR3 DNA sequence: TGTGCCAGCAGCCAAACGGGACTAGCGGGAGGTGGGACCCAGTACTTC.

This clone was counted once. The rearrangement joins TRBV2 to TRBJ1-1; 7 bases fit TRBD1. Trimming removed 3 bases from V and 1 base from J; junction bases left unmatched: 5. The CDR3 runs to 15 residues. Germline V gives CDR1 SNHLY, CDR2 FYNNEI. This chain's CDR3 is CASSDAGTANTEAFF. As DNA, the CDR3 is TGTGCCAGCAGTGACGCTGGGACAGCGAACACTGAAGCTTTCTTT. Full variable domain (remainder filled in from reference TRBV2 and TRBJ1-1): EPEVTQTPSHQVTQMGQEVILRCVPISNHLYFYWYRQILGQKVEFLVSFYNNEISEKSEIFDDQFSVERPDGSNFTLKIRSTKLEDSAMYFCASSDAGTANTEAFFGQGTRLTVV.

This chain uses TRBV4-3 with TRBJ1-1; the D gene is possibly TRBD1 (6 bases). Trimming cost V 0 bases and J 5 bases, with 13 bases left between them. The germline gives CDR1 LGHNA, CDR2 YSLEER. The CDR3 runs 15 residues. The CDR3 region has the DNA TGCGCCAGCAGCCAAGATCAAGGACAGAGGACTGAAGCTTTCTTT. This sequence encodes CASSQDQGQRTEAFF.

The chain carries TRBV5-1 and TRBJ1-5; 8 bases are shared with TRBD1. The junction had 2 bases not matched to a gene; V was cut back by 0 bases and J by 3 bases. CDR1 SGHRS and CDR2 YFSETQ come from the germline V gene. This CDR3 is built from 15 residues. The CDR3 spells CASSLGQGYNQPQHF. In nucleotides, the CDR3 is TGCGCCAGCAGCTTGGGACAGGGGTACAATCAGCCCCAGCATTTT.

V usage is TRBV9 and J usage is TRBJ1-1; 7 positions agree with TRBD1. Losses at the gene ends were 0 bases for V and 7 bases for J; bases not matched to a gene: 6. CDR3 size: 14 residues. Germline V lookup: CDR1 SGDLS, CDR2 YYNGEE. In DNA, the CDR3 is TGTGCCAGCAGCGTAGTGGGACAGCCCCTTGAAGCTTTCTTT. It specifies CASSVVGQPLEAFF.

This rearrangement joins TRBV29-1 to TRBJ2-2; TRBD2 is a possible D gene (5 bases). The CDR3 consists of 12 residues. V was trimmed by 3 bases and J by 6 bases, leaving 8 bases between them. Germline V gene data show CDR1 as SQVTM and CDR2 as ANQGSEA. CDR3 loop: CSVESGSGELFF. DNA for the CDR3: TGCAGCGTTGAGTCGGGGTCCGGGGAGCTGTTTTTT.

The chain combines TRBV6-5 with TRBJ1-1; TRBD1 matches 9 bases. The CDR3 sequence is 14 residues long. The J segment lost 2 bases and the V segment lost 6 bases, leaving 4 bases of the junction unmatched. Germline CDR1 MNHEY, CDR2 SVGAGI. The CDR3 spells CASRLTGGNTEAFF. CDR3 bases: TGTGCCAGCAGACTTACAGGGGGCAACACTGAAGCTTTCTTT.

J is TRBJ2-7 and V is TRBV19; 10 positions match TRBD2. CDR3 length equals 16 residues. Germline CDR1 LNHDA, CDR2 SQIVND (reference sequence). J lost 3 bases, V lost 5 bases, and 10 bases had no gene match. CDR3 coding DNA: TGTGCCAGTAGTCTAAATCCTAGCGGGAGCAACTACGAGCAGTACTTC. Translated, it gives CASSLNPSGSNYEQYF.

The chain links TRBV5-1 to TRBJ1-2; tentatively, D is TRBD1 (6 bases). This CDR3 is built from 15 residues. Trimming cost V 4 bases and J 3 bases, with 16 bases left between them. Germline loops: CDR1 SGHRS, CDR2 YFSETQ. DNA of the CDR3: TGCGCCAGCAGCGAGGGACATCCGGGCGACTATGGCTACACCTTC. Translation gives CASSEGHPGDYGYTF.

The chain links TRBV20-1 to TRBJ2-5; D gene uncertain. V was shortened by 2 bases and J by 5 bases, with 3 bases between the two germline ends. Germline V gives CDR1 DFQATT, CDR2 SNEGSKA (reference sequence). The CDR3 is 10 residues long. The CDR3 reads CSARLETQYF. The CDR3 DNA reads as TGCAGTGCTAGACTTGAGACCCAGTACTTC.

The CDR3 sequence: CASSSQAGAGTDTQYF. Here the CDR3 DNA reads TGTGCCAGCAGCTCCCAAGCAGGGGCAGGCACAGATACGCAGTATTTT. J is TRBJ2-3 and V is TRBV7-3, with a weak D call TRBD1 (6 bases). Between the trimmed V and J ends, which lost 4 bases and 1 base, there was a span of 15 bases. CDR1 is SGHTA, CDR2 FQGTGA, per germline. This CDR3 comprises 16 residues.

The V gene is TRBV11-3, the J gene TRBJ2-3; D ambiguous. The germline V gene encodes CDR1 SGHNT and CDR2 YENEEA. V was trimmed by 0 bases and J by 6 bases, leaving 7 bases between them. This CDR3 has 13 residues. The CDR3 nucleotides read TGTGCCAGCAGCTTAGATCTCGGGGATACGCAGTATTTT. This sequence encodes CASSLDLGDTQYF.

This clone has a handful of counts. The chain combines TRBV11-3 with TRBJ2-7; 7 nucleotides match TRBD1. V shed 5 bases and J 6 bases; nucleotides not matched to a gene: 7. Germline V CDR1 and CDR2: SGHNT, YENEEA. The CDR3 sequence is 13 residues long. CDR3 in amino acids: CASSPTGAVEQYF. The DNA for the CDR3 is TGTGCCAGCAGCCCAACAGGGGCGGTCGAGCAGTACTTC.

The V gene is TRBV11-2, the J gene TRBJ2-2; 8 bases line up with TRBD2. V trimming: 3 bases; J trimming: 6 bases; junction bases outside the gene matches: 3. CDR3 size: 14 residues. Germline V gene lookup returns CDR1 SGHAT and CDR2 FQNNGV. CDR3: CASSFGRGAGELFF. DNA of the CDR3: TGTGCCAGCAGCTTCGGGCGGGGGGCCGGGGAGCTGTTTTTT. Complete variable domain (other parts from reference TRBV11-2 and TRBJ2-2): EAGVAQSPRYKIIEKRQSVAFWCNPISGHATLYWYQQILGQGPKLLIQFQNNGVVDDSQLPKDRFSAERLKGVDSTLKIQPAKLEDSAVYLCASSFGRGAGELFFGEGSRLTVL.

The rearrangement uses TRBV11-1 and TRBJ2-5; 7 bases fit TRBD1. The CDR3 contains 11 residues. CDR1 and CDR2 from the germline V gene are SGHAT and FQDESV (reference sequence). V lost 4 bases, J lost 9 bases, and 2 bases stayed unmatched. The CDR3 region is CASSSQGAQYF. As DNA, the CDR3 is TGTGCCAGCAGCTCCCAGGGGGCCCAGTACTTC.

CDR3 nucleotide sequence: TGTGCCAGTAGTACAACTAGCGGGAGGACCCGAGCCGGGGAGCTGTTTTTT. This encodes CASSTTSGRTRAGELFF. The gene calls are TRBV19 and TRBJ2-2, with 12 bases lining up with TRBD2. This CDR3 contains 17 residues. CDR1 is LNHDA and CDR2 is SQIVND in the germline V gene (reference sequence). The V gene end was trimmed by 4 bases and the J gene end by 6 bases; junction bases not matched to a gene: 9.

The CDR3 sequence is CASSYSIVVYEQYF. CDR3 sequence (DNA): TGTGCCAGCAGTTACTCGATAGTTGTTTACGAGCAGTACTTC. This chain connects TRBV6-2 or TRBV6-3 to TRBJ2-7; D is undetermined. CDR3 length equals 14 residues. V shed 0 bases and J shed 4 bases, with 10 bases lying between them. Germline V gene sequence: CDR1 MNHEY, CDR2 SVGEGT.

This rearrangement joins TRBV19 to TRBJ1-3; D uncertain. The germline V gene has CDR1 LNHDA and CDR2 SQIVND (reference sequence). This CDR3 is 18 amino acids long. Trimming removed 4 bases from V and 3 bases from J, with 22 bases in between. CDR3: CASSTTVGGSGVGNTIYF. CDR3 nucleotides: TGTGCCAGTAGTACAACCGTAGGAGGTTCCGGTGTTGGAAACACCATATATTTT.

The rearrangement links TRBV11-2 to TRBJ1-4, with TRBD1 identical over 9 bases. V gave up 4 bases and J gave up 6 bases; unmatched junction bases: 3. This CDR3 is built from 14 residues. Germline CDR1 reads SGHAT; CDR2 reads FQNNGV. The CDR3, as DNA: TGTGCCAGCAGCTCACAGGGGGCGTATGAAAAACTGTTTTTT. This encodes CASSSQGAYEKLFF.

The rearrangement uses TRBV10-3 and TRBJ2-1; the D is unclear. V was trimmed by 0 bases and J by 4 bases, leaving 7 bases between them. The germline CDR1 and CDR2 sequences are ENHRY and SYGVKD. The CDR3 covers 14 residues. The CDR3 coding sequence is TGTGCCATCAGTGAGTCGGCCTCTTACAATGAGCAGTTCTTC. It is translated as CAISESASYNEQFF.

The J gene is TRBJ2-7, the V gene TRBV6-2 or TRBV6-3, with 7 positions matching TRBD1. CDR1 is MNHEY, CDR2 SVGEGT, per germline. V gave up 5 bases and J gave up 3 bases; unmatched junction bases: 10. This CDR3 has 15 residues. The CDR3 is CASSVRDRRSYEQYF. In nucleotides, the CDR3 is TGTGCCAGCAGTGTCCGGGACAGACGTAGCTACGAGCAGTACTTC.